A selection of T cell receptor beta chains follows, all from one sample in a study of T cell responses to AZD1222 COVID-19 vaccine. Clones were read by immunoSEQ multiplex PCR, and TCRdb kept only the in-frame ones, dropping some. Altogether about 150,000 clones are present, roughly 92% being singletons, with the ten largest covering 4%. Sequencing used peripheral blood, obtained 28 days after the second AZD1222 dose. These receptors all come from an adult who received the AZD1222 COVID-19 vaccine. The CDR3 runs from the conserved cysteine through the conserved F or W. The order of the fields is V gene, D gene, CDR3 length, clone size, J gene, CDR3 protein, CDR3 DNA. A D gene is named only where the DNA matches it firmly. Not every row has a clone size; where given, it reads once, few, many or a size class.

TRBV5-1	.	12	.	TRBJ2-5	CASSLTQETQYF	TGCGCCAGCAGCCTTACTCAAGAGACCCAGTACTTC
TRBV5-5	.	16	.	TRBJ1-2	CASSFHRGRSNYGYTF	TGTGCCAGCAGCTTTCACCGGGGCAGGAGTAACTATGGCTACACCTTC
TRBV19	.	14	.	TRBJ1-6	CASSIGDTFSPLHF	TGTGCCAGTAGTATTGGGGACACTTTTTCACCCCTCCACTTT
TRBV18	.	14	.	TRBJ1-5	CASSPQGNDQPQHF	TGTGCCAGCTCACCACAGGGGAACGATCAGCCCCAGCATTTT
TRBV11-3	TRBD1	14	many	TRBJ2-7	CASSPGQGAYEQYF	TGTGCCAGCAGCCCTGGGCAGGGGGCCTACGAGCAGTACTTC
TRBV5-1	TRBD1	17	.	TRBJ2-2	CASSLNGQGRNTGELFF	TGCGCCAGCAGCTTGAACGGACAGGGGAGGAACACCGGGGAGCTGTTTTTT
TRBV5-1	TRBD2	15	.	TRBJ2-2	CASSPRDYLTGELFF	TGCGCCAGCAGCCCTAGGGACTACCTCACCGGGGAGCTGTTTTTT
TRBV7-9	.	14	.	TRBJ1-5	CASSFGTGDQPQHF	TGTGCCAGCAGCTTTGGGACGGGCGATCAGCCCCAGCATTTT
TRBV11-1	.	12	.	TRBJ2-1	CASSLHGDEQFF	TGTGCCAGCAGCTTACACGGAGATGAGCAGTTCTTC
TRBV4-1	TRBD1	15	once	TRBJ1-5	CASSQGDRVVQPQHF	TGCGCCAGCAGCCAAGGGGACAGGGTGGTTCAGCCCCAGCATTTT
TRBV7-2	TRBD1	14	.	TRBJ1-6	CASSPPTGYSPLHF	TGTGCCAGCAGCCCGCCGACAGGGTATTCACCCCTCCACTTT
TRBV5-1	.	14	once	TRBJ1-1	CASSLEIGMPEAFF	TGCGCCAGCAGCTTGGAAATTGGAATGCCCGAAGCTTTCTTT
TRBV5-6	.	17	.	TRBJ1-6	CASSFRPSTPDNSPLHF	TGTGCCAGCAGCTTCAGACCGAGCACCCCGGATAATTCACCCCTCCACTTT
TRBV5-1	.	13	.	TRBJ1-2	CASSLDSNYGYTF	TGCGCCAGCAGCTTGGATTCTAACTATGGCTACACCTTC
TRBV6-5	.	14	.	TRBJ1-6	CASSQRGLRSPLHF	TGTGCCAGCAGCCAGCGGGGGCTTAGATCACCCCTCCACTTT
TRBV6-2/TRBV6-3	.	15	once	TRBJ2-1	CASSYRQSSYNEQFF	TGTGCCAGCAGTTACCGACAGAGCTCCTACAATGAGCAGTTCTTC
TRBV4-2	TRBD1	16	.	TRBJ1-4	CASSHSRDRAESGLFF	TGTGCCAGCAGCCACTCCCGGGACAGGGCCGAATCAGGACTGTTTTTT
TRBV28	TRBD2	19	.	TRBJ2-7	CASSFSSSGLRSGYYEQYF	TGTGCCAGCAGTTTTTCCTCCTCGGGACTACGGTCGGGTTACTACGAGCAGTACTTC
TRBV7-9	.	15	.	TRBJ1-1	CASSLRPGHGTEAFF	TGTGCCAGCAGCTTAAGGCCCGGCCATGGCACTGAAGCTTTCTTT
TRBV7-2	.	13	.	TRBJ1-3	CASSLPEGNTIYF	TGTGCCAGCAGCTTACCTGAAGGAAACACCATATATTTT
TRBV15	TRBD2	14	.	TRBJ2-7	CATSREAGGFEQYF	TGTGCCACCAGCAGAGAAGCGGGGGGGTTTGAGCAGTACTTC
TRBV18	TRBD2	15	.	TRBJ2-1	CASSPRTSDLSEQFF	TGTGCCAGCTCACCACGGACTAGCGATTTGAGTGAGCAGTTCTTC
TRBV20-1	TRBD2	17	.	TRBJ2-1	CSASMASGSFAYNEQFF	TGCAGTGCTAGTATGGCTAGCGGGAGTTTCGCCTACAATGAGCAGTTCTTC
TRBV13	.	16	.	TRBJ2-1	CASSFNRGEAYNEQFF	TGTGCCAGCAGCTTTAATAGGGGCGAGGCCTACAATGAGCAGTTCTTC
TRBV7-3	.	14	.	TRBJ1-1	CASSLWGGNTEAFF	TGTGCCAGCAGTCTATGGGGTGGGAACACTGAAGCTTTCTTT
TRBV19	.	15	.	TRBJ1-5	CASSITPGGNQPQHF	TGTGCCAGTAGTATTACCCCGGGAGGCAATCAGCCCCAGCATTTT
TRBV7-3	TRBD2	16	.	TRBJ2-3	CASSPVGRGGQDTQYF	TGTGCCAGCAGCCCAGTCGGGCGGGGGGGCCAGGATACGCAGTATTTT
TRBV6-1	.	18	.	TRBJ2-5	CASSGTDPAGGSQETQYF	TGTGCCAGCAGTGGGACGGATCCCGCTGGGGGCTCTCAAGAGACCCAGTACTTC
TRBV12-3/TRBV12-4	TRBD2	12	.	TRBJ2-7	CASARGDYEQYF	TGTGCCAGCGCCCGGGGGGACTACGAGCAGTACTTC
TRBV2	TRBD2	15	.	TRBJ2-5	CASSPTSGVEETQYF	TGTGCCAGCAGCCCGACTAGCGGGGTTGAAGAGACCCAGTACTTC
TRBV6-2/TRBV6-3	.	14	.	TRBJ2-2	CASSPGVRTGELFF	TGTGCCAGCAGTCCCGGAGTCAGGACCGGGGAGCTGTTTTTT
TRBV19	TRBD1	15	.	TRBJ1-4	CASSSNRGANEKLFF	TGTGCCAGTAGTTCCAACAGGGGTGCTAATGAAAAACTGTTTTTT
TRBV12-3/TRBV12-4	.	13	.	TRBJ2-5	CASTLGGWETQYF	TGTGCCAGCACCCTCGGGGGTTGGGAGACCCAGTACTTC
TRBV29-1	TRBD1	16	.	TRBJ2-7	CSVEGPRDSDSYEQYF	TGCAGCGTTGAAGGGCCTAGGGACAGCGACTCCTACGAGCAGTACTTC
TRBV7-9	.	16	.	TRBJ2-7	CASSLATGLRAYEQYF	TGTGCCAGCAGCTTAGCTACGGGGTTGAGAGCCTACGAGCAGTACTTC
TRBV19	.	15	.	TRBJ1-2	CASSPGQFYSYGYTF	TGTGCCAGTAGTCCAGGACAGTTCTATTCCTATGGCTACACCTTC
TRBV9	.	16	.	TRBJ1-4	CASSASIGALNEKLFF	TGTGCCAGCAGCGCCTCCATAGGGGCCCTTAATGAAAAACTGTTTTTT
TRBV6-5	.	13	.	TRBJ1-5	CASSYSITQPQHF	TGTGCCAGCAGTTACTCGATCACACAGCCCCAGCATTTT
TRBV10-3	TRBD1	12	.	TRBJ2-1	CATSGGPDEQFF	TGTGCCACCTCAGGGGGCCCAGATGAGCAGTTCTTC
TRBV27	.	12	.	TRBJ1-2	CASSQGMGGYTF	TGTGCCAGCAGTCAGGGGATGGGTGGCTACACCTTC
TRBV11-2	.	17	.	TRBJ1-3	CASSLYAGGYGRNTIYF	TGTGCCAGCAGCTTATACGCTGGCGGGTATGGTCGGAACACCATATATTTT
TRBV28	.	10	.	TRBJ1-1	CASVEGEAFF	TGTGCCAGCGTGGAGGGCGAAGCTTTCTTT
TRBV4-2	.	15	.	TRBJ2-2	CASSQSQFNTGELFF	TGTGCCAGCAGCCAGTCACAGTTCAACACCGGGGAGCTGTTTTTT
TRBV18	.	16	.	TRBJ2-4	CASSSTRSIGGNIQYF	TGTGCCAGCTCTTCGACAAGATCCATAGGGGGAAACATTCAGTACTTC